The source of this T cell receptor (beta chain) is a study of T cells in localized non-small cell lung cancer. By proportion, this clone is medium-sized. The method was immunoSEQ multiplex PCR; TCRdb's version includes in-frame clones alone and lacks a portion of them. The data hold approximately 2,800 clones, with roughly 32% observed a single time. The material sequenced was lung tumor tissue, taken before any cancer treatment. This clonotype originated in an older female donor with stage II squamous cell lung carcinoma.

DNA for the CDR3: TGTGCCAGCAGGGGGGGGACGGGCTATAATTCACCCCTCCACTTT. It encodes CASRGGTGYNSPLHF. The V and J genes are TRBV28 and TRBJ1-6; weak D call: TRBD1 (5 bases). Trimming pared 6 bases from V and 3 bases from J, leaving 12 bases between. The CDR3 contains 15 residues. The germline V gene encodes CDR1 MDHEN and CDR2 SYDVKM.